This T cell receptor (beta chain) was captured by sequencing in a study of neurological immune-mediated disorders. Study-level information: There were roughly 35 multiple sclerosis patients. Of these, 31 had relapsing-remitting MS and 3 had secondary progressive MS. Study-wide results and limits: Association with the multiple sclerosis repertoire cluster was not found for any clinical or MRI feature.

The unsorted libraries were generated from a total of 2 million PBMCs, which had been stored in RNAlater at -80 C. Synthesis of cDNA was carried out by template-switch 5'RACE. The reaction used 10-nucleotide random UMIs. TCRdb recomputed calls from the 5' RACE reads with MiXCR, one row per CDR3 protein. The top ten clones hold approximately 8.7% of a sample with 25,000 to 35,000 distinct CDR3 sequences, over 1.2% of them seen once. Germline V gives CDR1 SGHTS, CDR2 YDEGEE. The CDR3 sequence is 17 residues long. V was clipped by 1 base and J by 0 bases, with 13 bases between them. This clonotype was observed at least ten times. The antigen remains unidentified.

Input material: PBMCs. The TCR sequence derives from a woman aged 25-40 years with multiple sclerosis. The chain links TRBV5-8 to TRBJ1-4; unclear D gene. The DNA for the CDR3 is TGTGCCAGCAGCTTGAAGGACGGATTCGCAACTAATGAAAAACTGTTTTTT. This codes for CASSLKDGFATNEKLFF.